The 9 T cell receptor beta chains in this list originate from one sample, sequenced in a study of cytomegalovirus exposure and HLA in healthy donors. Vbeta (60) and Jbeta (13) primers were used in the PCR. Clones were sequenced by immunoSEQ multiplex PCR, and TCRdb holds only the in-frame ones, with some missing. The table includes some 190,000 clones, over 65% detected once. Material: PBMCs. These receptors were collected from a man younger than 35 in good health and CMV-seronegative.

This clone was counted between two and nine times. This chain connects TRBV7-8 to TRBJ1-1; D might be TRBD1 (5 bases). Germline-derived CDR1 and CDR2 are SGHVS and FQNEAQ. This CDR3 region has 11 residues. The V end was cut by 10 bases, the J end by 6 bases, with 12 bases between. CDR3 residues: CATEGEAEAFF. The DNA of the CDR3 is TGTGCCACAGAAGGGGAGGCTGAAGCTTTCTTT.

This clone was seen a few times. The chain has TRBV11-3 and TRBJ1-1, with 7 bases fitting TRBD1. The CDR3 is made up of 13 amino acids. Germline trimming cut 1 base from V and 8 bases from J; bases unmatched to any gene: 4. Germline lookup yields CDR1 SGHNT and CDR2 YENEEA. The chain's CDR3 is CASSLAGQAEAFF. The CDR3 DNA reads TGTGCCAGCAGCTTAGCAGGACAGGCGGAAGCTTTCTTT.

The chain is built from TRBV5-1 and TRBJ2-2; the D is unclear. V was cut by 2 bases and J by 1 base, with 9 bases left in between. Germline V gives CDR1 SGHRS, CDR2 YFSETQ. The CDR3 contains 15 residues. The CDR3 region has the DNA TGCGCCAGCAGCTTAACGCGGTGGAACACCGGGGAGCTGTTTTTT. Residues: CASSLTRWNTGELFF. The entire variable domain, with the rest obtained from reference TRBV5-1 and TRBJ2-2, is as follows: KAGVTQTPRYLIKTRGQQVTLSCSPISGHRSVSWYQQTPGQGLQFLFEYFSETQRNKGNFPGRFSGRQFSNSRSEMNVSTLELGDSALYLCASSLTRWNTGELFFGEGSRLTVL.

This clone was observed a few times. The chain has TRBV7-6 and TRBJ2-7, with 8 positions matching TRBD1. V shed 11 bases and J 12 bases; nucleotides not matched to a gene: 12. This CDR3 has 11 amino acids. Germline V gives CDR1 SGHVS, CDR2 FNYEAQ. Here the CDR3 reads CASGSGTGLYF. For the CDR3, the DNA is TGTGCCTCGGGATCAGGGACAGGTCTGTACTTC. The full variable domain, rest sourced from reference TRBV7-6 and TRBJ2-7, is GAGVSQSPRYKVTKRGQDVALRCDPISGHVSLYWYRQALGQGPEFLTYFNYEAQQDKSGLPNDRFSAERPEGSISTLTIQRTEQRDSAMYRCASGSGTGLYFGPGTRLTVT.

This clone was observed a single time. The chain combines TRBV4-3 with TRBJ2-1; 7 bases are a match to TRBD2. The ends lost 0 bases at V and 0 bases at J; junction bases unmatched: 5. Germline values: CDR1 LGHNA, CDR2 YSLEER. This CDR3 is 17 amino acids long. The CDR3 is CASSQDRLADSYNEQFF. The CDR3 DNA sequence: TGCGCCAGCAGCCAAGATCGGCTAGCGGACTCCTACAATGAGCAGTTCTTC.

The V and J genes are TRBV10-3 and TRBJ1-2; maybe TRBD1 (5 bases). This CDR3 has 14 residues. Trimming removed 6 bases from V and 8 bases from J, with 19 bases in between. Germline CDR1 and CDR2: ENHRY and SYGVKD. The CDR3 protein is CAISAPTGLGGYTF. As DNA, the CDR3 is TGTGCCATCAGCGCTCCAACAGGTCTCGGAGGCTACACCTTC.

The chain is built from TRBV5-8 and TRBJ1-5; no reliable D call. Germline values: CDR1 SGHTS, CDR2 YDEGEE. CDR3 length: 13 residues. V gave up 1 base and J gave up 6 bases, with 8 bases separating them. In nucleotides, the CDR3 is TGTGCCAGCAGCTTGAGCTGGTCTCAGCCCCAGCATTTT. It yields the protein CASSLSWSQPQHF.

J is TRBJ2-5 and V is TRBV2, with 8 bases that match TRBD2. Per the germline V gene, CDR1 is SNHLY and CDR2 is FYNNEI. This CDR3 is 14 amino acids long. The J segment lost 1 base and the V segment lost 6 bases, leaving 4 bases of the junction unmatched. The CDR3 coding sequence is TGTGCCAGCAGGCTGGGGACTAGCCAAGAGACCCAGTACTTC. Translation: CASRLGTSQETQYF.

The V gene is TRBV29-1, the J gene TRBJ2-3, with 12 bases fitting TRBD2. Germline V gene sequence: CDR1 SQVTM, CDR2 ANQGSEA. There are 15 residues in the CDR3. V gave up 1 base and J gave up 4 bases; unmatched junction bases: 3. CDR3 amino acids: CSVEGLAGGPDTQYF. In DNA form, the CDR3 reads TGCAGCGTTGAAGGCCTAGCGGGGGGGCCAGATACGCAGTATTTT.